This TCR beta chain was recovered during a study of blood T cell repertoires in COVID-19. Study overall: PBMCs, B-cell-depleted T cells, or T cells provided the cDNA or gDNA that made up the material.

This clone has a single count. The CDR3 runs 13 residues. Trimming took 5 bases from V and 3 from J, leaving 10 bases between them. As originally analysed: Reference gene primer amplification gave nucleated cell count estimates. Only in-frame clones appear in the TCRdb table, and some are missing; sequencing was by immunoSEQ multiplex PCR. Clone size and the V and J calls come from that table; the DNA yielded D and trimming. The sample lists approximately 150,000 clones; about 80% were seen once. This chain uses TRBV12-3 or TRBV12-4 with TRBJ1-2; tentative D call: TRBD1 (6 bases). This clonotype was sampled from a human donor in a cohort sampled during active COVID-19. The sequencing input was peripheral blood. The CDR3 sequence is CASSRRTDYGYTF. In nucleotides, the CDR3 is TGTGCCAGCAGTCGTCGGACAGACTATGGCTACACCTTC.